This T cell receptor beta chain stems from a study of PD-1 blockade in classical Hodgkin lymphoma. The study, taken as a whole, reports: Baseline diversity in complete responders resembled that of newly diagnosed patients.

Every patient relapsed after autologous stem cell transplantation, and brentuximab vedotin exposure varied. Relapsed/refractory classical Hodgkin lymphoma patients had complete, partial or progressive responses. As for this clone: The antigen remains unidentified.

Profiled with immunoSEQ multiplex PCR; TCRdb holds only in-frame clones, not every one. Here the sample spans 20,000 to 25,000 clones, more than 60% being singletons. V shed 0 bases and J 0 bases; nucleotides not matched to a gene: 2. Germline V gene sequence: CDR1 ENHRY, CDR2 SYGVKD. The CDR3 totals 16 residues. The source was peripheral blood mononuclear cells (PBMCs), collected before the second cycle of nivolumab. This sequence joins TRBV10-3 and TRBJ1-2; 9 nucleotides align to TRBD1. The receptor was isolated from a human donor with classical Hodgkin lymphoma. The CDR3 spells CAISESWDRANYGYTF. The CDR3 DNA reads TGTGCCATCAGTGAGTCTTGGGACAGGGCTAACTATGGCTACACCTTC.